The clone carrying this TCR beta chain showed up many times. What it binds is not known. Healthy Caucasians alone served as donors. With 1 base clipped from V and 6 bases from J, the junction kept 5 bases outside the gene matches. This CDR3 contains 15 residues. The data derive from a study of identical twins. Study results and caveats: Potential partial confounding of zero-insertion analyses by invariant MAIT and iNKT cells was noted. For out-of-frame alpha sequences shared by twins, low generation probability was in excess.

A universal primer site was incorporated via template switching, and the cDNA contained unique molecular identifiers. One entry per CDR3 protein, called by TCRdb with MiXCR from the 5' RACE reads. Of roughly 690,000 distinct CDR3 sequences in the sample, less than 7% were seen once. V and J are TRBV12-3 or TRBV12-4 and TRBJ2-2, with 7 bases lining up with TRBD2. This sequence originates from a man younger than 35 in good health. Material: naive T cells sorted from blood. CDR3 DNA sequence: TGTGCCAGCAGTTTAGGCGGGAGAAGGGCCGGGGAGCTGTTTTTT. The encoded protein is CASSLGGRRAGELFF.